These 26 T cell receptor beta chains were all obtained from the same sample, sequenced in a study of cytomegalovirus exposure and HLA in healthy donors. Repertoires were generated with immunoSEQ multiplex PCR, while TCRdb's copy carries only in-frame clones and drops some. The data hold 100,000 to 150,000 clones, with around nine tenths observed a single time. Sequencing was carried out using PBMCs. The receptors derive from a man under 40 in good health and CMV-seronegative.

J is TRBJ2-4 and V is TRBV5-1; D gene ambiguous. The germline CDR1 and CDR2 sequences are SGHRS and YFSETQ. There are 13 residues in the CDR3. Trimming took off 3 bases at V and 5 bases at J, with 9 bases between the two ends. In DNA, the CDR3 is TGCGCCAGCAGCTCGTCCGGTCAAAACATTCAGTACTTC. It yields the protein CASSSSGQNIQYF.

The chain links TRBV27 to TRBJ2-1; D is unclear. The CDR3 loop spans 17 amino acids. Germline assignment: CDR1 MNHEY and CDR2 SMNVEV (reference sequence). Trimming took off 1 base at V and 0 bases at J, with 13 bases between the two ends. The chain's CDR3 is CASSLFAFSSSYNEQFF. As DNA, the CDR3 is TGTGCCAGCAGTTTATTCGCCTTCTCGAGCTCCTACAATGAGCAGTTCTTC.

The rearrangement links TRBV29-1 to TRBJ2-7; TRBD1 is a possible D gene (5 bases). This CDR3 region has 13 residues. Germline V gives CDR1 SQVTM, CDR2 ANQGSEA. Trimming stripped 3 bases from V and 1 base from J, with 10 bases between. CDR3 amino acids: CSVDGAGSYEQYF. In DNA form, the CDR3 reads TGCAGCGTTGACGGCGCAGGGTCCTACGAGCAGTACTTC.

This chain connects TRBV7-9 to TRBJ2-3; D gene unclear. CDR1 is SEHNR and CDR2 is FQNEAQ in the germline V gene (reference sequence). The CDR3 is made up of 13 amino acids. The V end lost 3 bases, the J end lost 6 bases, and 10 bases lay between the germline ends. CDR3 in DNA: TGTGCCAGCAGCTTTCCGGTGCGGGATACGCAGTATTTT. This gives the protein CASSFPVRDTQYF.

The CDR3 region has the DNA TGTGCCAGCTCCCGTCAGGAGGCGGGAGGGAACACCGGGGAGCTGTTTTTT. It specifies CASSRQEAGGNTGELFF. This chain uses TRBV18 with TRBJ2-2; 8 bases agree with TRBD2. The V gene's germline CDR1 is KGHSH and CDR2 LQKENI. The trim removed 6 bases at V and 1 base at J, leaving 10 bases unmatched. The CDR3 totals 17 residues. Based on the CDR3 plus reference TRBV18 and TRBJ2-2, the full variable domain is NAGVMQNPRHLVRRRGQEARLRCSPMKGHSHVYWYRQLPEEGLKFMVYLQKENIIDESGMPKERFSAEFPKEGPSILRIQQVVRGDSAAYFCASSRQEAGGNTGELFFGEGSRLTVL.

This chain links TRBV30 with TRBJ1-1; TRBD1 is a possible D gene (5 bases). In germline, CDR1 is GTSNPN, CDR2 SVGIG (reference sequence). Trimming took 1 base from V and 3 from J, leaving 12 bases between them. The CDR3 is 14 residues long. The CDR3 bases are TGTGCCTGGAGTGGGGACTTCTCGGACACTGAAGCTTTCTTT. It specifies CAWSGDFSDTEAFF.

The chain has TRBV29-1 and TRBJ1-1, with TRBD1 matching 8 bases. Germline CDR1 is SQVTM and CDR2 is ANQGSEA. This CDR3 spans 12 amino acids. V was pared by 7 bases and J by 3 bases, with 4 bases of the junction left unmatched. For the CDR3, the DNA is TGCAGCGGTCGGACAGGGCACACTGAAGCTTTCTTT. Its translation: CSGRTGHTEAFF. The entire variable domain, with the rest obtained from reference TRBV29-1 and TRBJ1-1, is as follows: SAVISQKPSRDICQRGTSLTIQCQVDSQVTMMFWYRQQPGQSLTLIATANQGSEATYESGFVIDKFPISRPNLTFSTLTVSNMSPEDSSIYLCSGRTGHTEAFFGQGTRLTVV.

This clone was seen more than once but under ten times. This chain joins TRBV6-1 and TRBJ2-7; possible D gene TRBD1, 6 bases. Trimming pared 6 bases from V and 1 base from J, leaving 13 bases between. The length of the CDR3 is 14 residues. The germline gives CDR1 MNHNS, CDR2 SASEGT. CDR3 nucleotide sequence: TGTGCCAGCAGCGATCAACAGGGATCCTACGAGCAGTACTTC. This gives the protein CASSDQQGSYEQYF.

The chain recombines TRBV6-1 with TRBJ1-2, with a weak D call TRBD1 (5 bases). The V gene lost 4 bases and the J gene lost 5 bases, with 14 bases spanning the gap. The CDR3 sequence is 14 residues long. Germline V gene lookup returns CDR1 MNHNS and CDR2 SASEGT. DNA of the CDR3: TGTGCCAGCAGTGTTTTGGGGGGAGTTTATGGCTACACCTTC. Translation gives CASSVLGGVYGYTF.

The rearrangement uses TRBV4-1 and TRBJ2-7; TRBD1 might be the D (6 bases). Looked up from germline, CDR1 is MGHRA and CDR2 is YSYEKL. The CDR3 extends over 15 amino acids. Trimming removed 0 bases at V and 5 bases at J, with 14 bases between. This chain's CDR3 is CASSQEARDTDEQYF. The CDR3 nucleotides read TGCGCCAGCAGCCAAGAAGCAAGGGACACGGACGAGCAGTACTTC.

The chain joins TRBV2 to TRBJ2-1; the D gene is possibly TRBD2 (6 bases). The ends were cut back, 6 bases at V and 7 bases at J, with 19 bases in the middle. Germline CDR1 is SNHLY and CDR2 is FYNNEI. This CDR3 is 15 amino acids long. CDR3 DNA sequence: TGTGCCAGCAGGGGAGCGGGTCTCGGTGGGAATGAGCAGTTCTTC. It is translated as CASRGAGLGGNEQFF.

The rearrangement links TRBV10-1 to TRBJ1-1; D ambiguous. Germline lookup yields CDR1 WNHNN and CDR2 SYGVQD (reference sequence). The CDR3 is 13 residues long. The V and J ends lost 4 bases and 2 bases respectively, with 8 bases between them. The CDR3 DNA follows: TGCGCCAGCAGTGTATACGGTAACACTGAAGCTTTCTTT. As protein: CASSVYGNTEAFF.

The genes are TRBV6-6 and TRBJ2-7, with a weak D call TRBD1 (6 bases). The CDR3 contains 15 residues. The germline V and J ends were trimmed by 2 bases and 2 bases, with 13 bases remaining between them. CDR1 is MNHNY, CDR2 SVGAGI, per germline (reference sequence). The CDR3 bases are TGTGCCAGCAGTTACGGCGCTGGACAGACCTACGAGCAGTACTTC. Residues: CASSYGAGQTYEQYF.

The chain uses TRBV19 and TRBJ2-7, with TRBD1 matching over 9 bases. The CDR3 length is 14 residues. Looked up from germline, CDR1 is LNHDA and CDR2 is SQIVND (reference sequence). V dropped 5 bases and J dropped 5; count of bases not matched to a gene: 7. The CDR3 loop reads CASSSQDRGHEQYF. In nucleotides, the CDR3 is TGTGCCAGTAGTTCCCAGGACAGGGGCCACGAGCAGTACTTC.

This chain connects TRBV7-8 to TRBJ1-5; maybe TRBD1 (6 bases). The CDR3 consists of 14 residues. Germline CDR1 reads SGHVS; CDR2 reads FQNEAQ. Trimming removed 5 bases from V and 4 bases from J, with 12 bases in between. CDR3 sequence reads: CASSTRTDNQPQHF. The CDR3 DNA reads TGTGCCAGCAGCACCCGGACAGATAATCAGCCCCAGCATTTT. The entire variable domain, with the rest obtained from reference TRBV7-8 and TRBJ1-5, is as follows: GAGVSQSPRYKVAKRGQDVALRCDPISGHVSLFWYQQALGQGPEFLTYFQNEAQLDKSGLPSDRFFAERPEGSVSTLKIQRTQQEDSAVYLCASSTRTDNQPQHFGDGTRLSIL.

The CDR3 sequence: CASSDGGSTYEQYF. DNA of the CDR3: TGTGCCAGCAGTGATGGCGGGAGTACCTACGAGCAGTACTTC. The chain employs TRBV6-4 and TRBJ2-7; 7 positions agree with TRBD2. The germline gives CDR1 MRHNA, CDR2 SNTAGT. The CDR3 runs 14 residues. Trimming took 3 bases from V and 2 from J; bases not matched to a gene: 4.

The V call is TRBV30, the J call TRBJ2-6; D perhaps matches TRBD1 (5 bases). The CDR3 loop spans 15 amino acids. CDR1 GTSNPN and CDR2 SVGIG come from the germline V gene (reference sequence). The V gene lost 0 bases and the J gene lost 0 bases, with 6 bases spanning the gap. As DNA, the CDR3 is TGTGCCTGGAGTGTGACAGTCTCTGGGGCCAACGTCCTGACTTTC. Protein product: CAWSVTVSGANVLTF.

The rearrangement uses TRBV30 and TRBJ2-4; D is unclear. V shed 0 bases and J shed 0 bases, with 9 bases lying between them. CDR3 length: 15 amino acids. In germline, CDR1 is GTSNPN, CDR2 SVGIG (reference sequence). As DNA, the CDR3 is TGTGCCTGGAGTGTAACTTCCCTAGCCAAAAACATTCAGTACTTC. Translating it yields CAWSVTSLAKNIQYF.

The chain is built from TRBV4-3 and TRBJ2-2, with D perhaps TRBD2 (5 bases). Germline CDR1 is LGHNA and CDR2 is YSLEER. Trimming removed 8 bases from V and 6 bases from J, with 25 bases in between. The CDR3 covers 17 residues. The CDR3 sequence: CASPDLDALACSGELFF. CDR3 DNA: TGCGCCAGCCCCGATCTGGATGCGCTAGCATGTTCCGGGGAGCTGTTTTTT.

The chain employs TRBV14 and TRBJ2-3; 7 bases fit TRBD2. The germline gives CDR1 SGHDN, CDR2 FVKESK. This CDR3 comprises 15 residues. V lost 5 bases and J lost 2; bases outside the gene matches: 7. The DNA for the CDR3 is TGTGCCAGCAGCGTTCCCGGGACTATCACAGATACGCAGTATTTT. The encoded protein is CASSVPGTITDTQYF.

The chain links TRBV19 to TRBJ2-5; D might be TRBD1 (6 bases). Between the trimmed V and J ends, which lost 3 bases and 5 bases, there was a span of 16 bases. Germline V gene data show CDR1 as LNHDA and CDR2 as SQIVND (reference sequence). The CDR3 length is 15 residues. The DNA for the CDR3 is TGTGCCAGTAGTATGAACAGGGTCAGGGAGGAGACCCAGTACTTC. As protein: CASSMNRVREETQYF.

This chain joins TRBV5-6 and TRBJ2-6, with TRBD1 identical over 7 bases. Germline values: CDR1 SGHDT, CDR2 YYEEEE. Losses at the gene ends were 5 bases for V and 0 bases for J; bases not matched to a gene: 5. CDR3 length equals 16 residues. CDR3 residues: CASRGQFISGANVLTF. The DNA for the CDR3 is TGTGCCAGCAGGGGACAGTTCATCTCTGGGGCCAACGTCCTGACTTTC.

The rearrangement joins TRBV29-1 to TRBJ1-6; D is perhaps TRBD1 (6 bases). Germline assignment: CDR1 SQVTM and CDR2 ANQGSEA. This CDR3 region has 11 residues. The V end lost 5 bases, the J end lost 8 bases, and 7 bases lay between the germline ends. DNA for the CDR3: TGCAGCGTTCCAGGGGATTCACCCCTCCACTTT. Protein product: CSVPGDSPLHF.

The chain couples TRBV6-5 to TRBJ1-2; 7 bases match TRBD1. From germline, CDR1 is MNHEY and CDR2 SVGAGI. The CDR3 loop spans 14 amino acids. The V and J ends lost 6 bases and 7 bases, in that order; junction bases with no gene match: 11. Here the CDR3 DNA reads TGTGCCAGCAGCCCCTCGGGACAGTCGGGTGGCTACACCTTC. Translated, it gives CASSPSGQSGGYTF.

The chain couples TRBV25-1 to TRBJ1-4, with 10 bases identical to TRBD1. The CDR3 has 13 residues. Trimming cost V 6 bases and J 7 bases; bases outside gene matches: 2. The germline V gene has CDR1 MGHDK and CDR2 SYGVNS. The CDR3 bases are TGTGCCAGCAGGACAGGGGGCAGTGAAAAACTGTTTTTT. Its translation is CASRTGGSEKLFF.

V usage is TRBV7-9 and J usage is TRBJ2-7; 10 bases line up with TRBD1. Germline V gene lookup returns CDR1 SEHNR and CDR2 FQNEAQ (reference sequence). This CDR3 spans 15 amino acids. After removal of 1 base from V and 5 bases from J, the junction contained 5 bases not matched to a gene. This CDR3 is CASSLVGTGVNEQYF. The CDR3 DNA sequence: TGTGCCAGCAGCTTAGTAGGGACAGGGGTAAACGAGCAGTACTTC.